This entry features one T cell receptor beta chain sequence. The V and J ends lost 5 bases and 0 bases, in that order; junction bases with no gene match: 7. This CDR3 is 16 amino acids long. Germline loops: CDR1 SGHAT, CDR2 FQNNGV. This entry comes from a study of shared clonotypes between healthy human individuals. Naive CD8 cells were CD45RO-negative, positively selected for CCR7, excluding terminally differentiated effector memory CD45RA+ cells. Clones were sequenced by immunoSEQ multiplex PCR, and TCRdb holds only the in-frame ones, with some missing. The sample lists millions of clones, just over 90% seen once, with under 2% in the top ten.

The source is a man aged 18 to 35 in good health. Some clones in this sample may be carry-over from other donors' samples. The chain recombines TRBV11-2 with TRBJ1-3; the match to TRBD1 covers 7 bases. Sequenced sample: naive CD8+ T cells from PBMCs. The CDR3 protein is CASSPRHRGSGNTIYF. The CDR3 DNA reads TGTGCCAGCAGCCCTCGTCACAGGGGCTCTGGAAACACCATATATTTT.